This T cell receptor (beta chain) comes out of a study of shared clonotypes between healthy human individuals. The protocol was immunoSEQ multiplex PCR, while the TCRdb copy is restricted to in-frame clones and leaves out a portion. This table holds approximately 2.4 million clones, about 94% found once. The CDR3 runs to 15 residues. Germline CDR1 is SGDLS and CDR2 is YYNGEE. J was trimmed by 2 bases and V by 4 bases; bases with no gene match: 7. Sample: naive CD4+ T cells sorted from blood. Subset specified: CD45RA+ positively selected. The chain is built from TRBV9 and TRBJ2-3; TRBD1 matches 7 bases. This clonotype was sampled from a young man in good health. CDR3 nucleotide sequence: TGTGCCAGCAGCCCAGGGGGTGGGGTCACAGATACGCAGTATTTT. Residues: CASSPGGGVTDTQYF. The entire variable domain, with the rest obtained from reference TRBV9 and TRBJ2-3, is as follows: DSGVTQTPKHLITATGQRVTLRCSPRSGDLSVYWYQQSLDQGLQFLIQYYNGEERAKGNILERFSAQQFPDLHSELNLSSLELGDSALYFCASSPGGGVTDTQYFGPGTRLTVL.